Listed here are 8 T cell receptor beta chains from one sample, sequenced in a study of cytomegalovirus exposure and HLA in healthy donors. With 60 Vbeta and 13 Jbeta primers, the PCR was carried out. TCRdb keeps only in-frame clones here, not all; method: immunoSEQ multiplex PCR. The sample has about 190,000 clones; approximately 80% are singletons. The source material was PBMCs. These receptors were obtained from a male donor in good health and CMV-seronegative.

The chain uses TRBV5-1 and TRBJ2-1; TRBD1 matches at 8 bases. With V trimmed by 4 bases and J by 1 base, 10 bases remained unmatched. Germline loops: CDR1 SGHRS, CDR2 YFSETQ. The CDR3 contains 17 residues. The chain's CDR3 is CASSPDSRTGSYNEQFF. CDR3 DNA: TGCGCCAGCAGCCCGGATTCCCGGACAGGGTCCTACAATGAGCAGTTCTTC. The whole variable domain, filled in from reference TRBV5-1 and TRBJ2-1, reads KAGVTQTPRYLIKTRGQQVTLSCSPISGHRSVSWYQQTPGQGLQFLFEYFSETQRNKGNFPGRFSGRQFSNSRSEMNVSTLELGDSALYLCASSPDSRTGSYNEQFFGPGTRLTVL.

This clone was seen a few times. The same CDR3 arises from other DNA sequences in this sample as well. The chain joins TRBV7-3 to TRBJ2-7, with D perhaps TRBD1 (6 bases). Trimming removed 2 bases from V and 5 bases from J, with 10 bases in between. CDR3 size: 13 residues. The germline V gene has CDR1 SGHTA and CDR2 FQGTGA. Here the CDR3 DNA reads TGTGCCAGCAGCTTAGGCCAGGGGAACGAGCAGTACTTC. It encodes CASSLGQGNEQYF. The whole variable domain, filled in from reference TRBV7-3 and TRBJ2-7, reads GAGVSQTPSNKVTEKGKYVELRCDPISGHTALYWYRQSLGQGPEFLIYFQGTGAADDSGLPNDRFFAVRPEGSVSTLKIQRTERGDSAVYLCASSLGQGNEQYFGPGTRLTVT.

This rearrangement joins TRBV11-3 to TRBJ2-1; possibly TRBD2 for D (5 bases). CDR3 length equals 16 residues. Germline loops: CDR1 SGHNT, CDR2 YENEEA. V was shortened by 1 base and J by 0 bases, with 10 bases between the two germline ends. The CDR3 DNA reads TGTGCCAGCAGCTTAGGTACGGGAAGCTCCTACAATGAGCAGTTCTTC. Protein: CASSLGTGSSYNEQFF.

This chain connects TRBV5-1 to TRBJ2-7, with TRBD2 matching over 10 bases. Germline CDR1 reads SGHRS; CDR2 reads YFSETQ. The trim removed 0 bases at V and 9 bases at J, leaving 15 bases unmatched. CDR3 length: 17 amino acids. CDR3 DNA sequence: TGCGCCAGCAGCTTGGCCGCTGGGCTAGCGGGAGAGGTAGGGCAGTACTTC. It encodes CASSLAAGLAGEVGQYF.

The DNA of the CDR3 is TGCGCCAGCAGCCAAGAACCCGGGACTAGCCGGGTAGATACGCAGTATTTT. Translating gives CASSQEPGTSRVDTQYF. The chain is built from TRBV4-3 and TRBJ2-3; 9 bases match TRBD2. The CDR3 is 17 residues long. The germline V gene has CDR1 LGHNA and CDR2 YSLEER. The ends lost 0 bases at V and 5 bases at J; junction bases unmatched: 9.

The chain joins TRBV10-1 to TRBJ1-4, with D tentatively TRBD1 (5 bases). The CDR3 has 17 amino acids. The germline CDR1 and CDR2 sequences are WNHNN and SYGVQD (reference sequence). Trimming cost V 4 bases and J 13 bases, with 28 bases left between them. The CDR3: CASSAPFGSRTPGGLFF. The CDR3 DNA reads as TGCGCCAGCAGTGCTCCCTTTGGGTCAAGAACACCGGGGGGACTGTTTTTT.

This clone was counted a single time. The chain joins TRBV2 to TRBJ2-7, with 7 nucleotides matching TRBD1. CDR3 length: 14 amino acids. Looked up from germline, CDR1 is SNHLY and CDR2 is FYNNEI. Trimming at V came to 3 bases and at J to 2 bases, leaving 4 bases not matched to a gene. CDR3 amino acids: CASSDRGTAYEQYF. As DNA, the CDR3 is TGTGCCAGCAGTGACAGGGGGACGGCCTACGAGCAGTACTTC.

The CDR3 DNA reads as TGTGCCAGCTCGCCATTACCAAAGGGGGTTCTGGGTGAGACCCAGTACTTC. Translation: CASSPLPKGVLGETQYF. The genes are TRBV18 and TRBJ2-5; maybe TRBD1 (6 bases). This CDR3 has 17 residues. Trimming removed 6 bases at V and 5 bases at J, with 25 bases between. In germline, CDR1 is KGHSH, CDR2 LQKENI.